The rows below give T cell receptor beta chains drawn from one sample of a study of cytomegalovirus exposure and HLA in healthy donors. The protocol was immunoSEQ multiplex PCR, while the TCRdb copy is restricted to in-frame clones and leaves out a portion. Recorded for this sample: 150,000 to 200,000 clones. The specimen sequenced was PBMCs. Receptors were obtained from a woman aged 55-70 years in good health and CMV-seronegative. Each CDR3 is given with its conserved first and last residue. A D gene is named only where the DNA matches it firmly.

>TRBV7-3|TRBJ1-1|TRBD1
CASSLTGTGVGIGTEAFF
TGTGCCAGCAGCTTAACAGGGACAGGGGTGGGGATCGGCACTGAAGCTTTCTTT
>TRBV6-7|TRBJ1-4|TRBD1
CAGTGSEKLFF
TGTGCCGGGACAGGTAGTGAAAAACTGTTTTTT
>TRBV15|TRBJ2-1|TRBD2
CATSSTRDYIYNEQFF
TGTGCCACCAGCAGCACCCGGGACTACATCTACAATGAGCAGTTCTTC
>TRBV9|TRBJ2-7|.
CASSVDRGEQYF
TGTGCCAGCAGCGTAGACCGAGGGGAGCAGTACTTC
>TRBV7-3|TRBJ2-1|.
CASSLDRSNEQFF
TGTGCCAGCAGCTTAGATAGAAGCAATGAGCAGTTCTTC
>TRBV10-3|TRBJ1-1|TRBD1
CAISGQGTNTEAFF
TGTGCCATCAGTGGACAGGGGACGAACACTGAAGCTTTCTTT
>TRBV6-5|TRBJ1-2|TRBD1
CASGLRTGVNGYTF
TGTGCCAGCGGCCTAAGGACAGGGGTTAATGGCTACACCTTC
>TRBV5-5|TRBJ1-5|.
CASSLEGGNQPQHF
TGTGCCAGCAGCTTGGAAGGGGGTAATCAGCCCCAGCATTTT
>TRBV2|TRBJ2-1|TRBD2
CASLSGLAGGNEQFF
TGTGCCAGCTTGTCTGGGCTAGCGGGAGGAAATGAGCAGTTCTTC
>TRBV19|TRBJ1-2|.
CASSRGTTFNYGYTF
TGTGCCAGTAGTAGAGGGACAACCTTTAACTATGGCTACACCTTC
>TRBV5-1|TRBJ2-6|TRBD1
CASSQNRDRPSGANVLTF
TGCGCCAGCAGCCAAAACCGGGACAGGCCCTCTGGGGCCAACGTCCTGACTTTC
>TRBV5-6|TRBJ1-1|TRBD1
CASSLADRVPAEAFF
TGTGCCAGCAGCTTAGCTGACAGGGTACCCGCTGAAGCTTTCTTT
>TRBV9|TRBJ2-7|.
CASSKATGYEQYF
TGTGCCAGCAGCAAGGCGACGGGCTACGAGCAGTACTTC
>TRBV27|TRBJ2-1|.
CASTGTPNEQFF
TGTGCCAGCACCGGGACTCCTAATGAGCAGTTCTTC
>TRBV7-9|TRBJ1-1|.
CASSFFRDLNTEAFF
TGTGCCAGCAGCTTTTTTCGGGACTTGAACACTGAAGCTTTCTTT
>TRBV5-4|TRBJ2-2|TRBD2
CASSSLAGTGELFF
TGTGCCAGCAGCTCATTAGCGGGAACGGGGGAGCTGTTTTTT
>TRBV5-5|TRBJ2-3|.
CASSLEARTDTQYF
TGTGCCAGCAGCTTGGAAGCCCGCACAGATACGCAGTATTTT
>TRBV11-2|TRBJ2-7|.
CASSPRETYEQYF
TGTGCCAGCAGCCCTCGGGAGACCTACGAGCAGTACTTC
>TRBV13|TRBJ2-1|TRBD2
CASSGLAGARRLGNEQFF
TGTGCCAGCAGTGGACTAGCGGGAGCCCGCCGCCTCGGCAATGAGCAGTTCTTC
>TRBV10-3|TRBJ1-4|TRBD1
CAISAGGQEKLFF
TGTGCCATCAGTGCAGGGGGCCAGGAAAAACTGTTTTTT
>TRBV9|TRBJ1-1|.
CASSVREDTEAFF
TGTGCCAGCAGCGTGAGAGAGGACACTGAAGCTTTCTTT
>TRBV7-9|TRBJ2-4|TRBD2
CASSFAGGPDIQYF
TGTGCCAGCAGCTTTGCGGGGGGGCCGGACATTCAGTACTTC